These 10 T cell receptor beta chains were all obtained from the same sample, sequenced in a study of T cells expressing NK-cell markers. After re-calling the 5' RACE reads, TCRdb lists one entry per CDR3 protein, DNA absent. The sample totals around 260,000 distinct CDR3 sequences; its top ten clones hold roughly 4.2%. The sequencing input was blood T cells: a sorted CD56 or NKG2C T cell subset, CD4+ or CD8+ T cells, or bulk PBMC T cells (not recorded which). These receptor sequences come from a woman aged 18 to 75 in good health.

The chain uses TRBV7-9 and TRBJ1-2. CDR1 is SEHNR, CDR2 FQNEAQ, per germline (reference sequence). This CDR3 spans 11 amino acids. CDR3: CASRAGTGYTF.

The chain employs TRBV7-9 and TRBJ2-3. From germline, CDR1 is SEHNR and CDR2 FQNEAQ (reference sequence). The CDR3 spans 11 residues. Here the CDR3 reads CASSLGVIGYF.

J is TRBJ2-1 and V is TRBV11-2; TCRdb returns TRBD2, unconfirmable since there is no DNA. Germline lookup yields CDR1 SGHAT and CDR2 FQNNGV. The CDR3 covers 15 residues. CDR3 residues: CASSLGLAPNNEQFF.

The J gene is TRBJ2-6, the V gene TRBV2; absent DNA, TCRdb's TRBD1 call cannot be checked. Germline V gene lookup returns CDR1 SNHLY and CDR2 FYNNEI. This CDR3 has 16 amino acids. The CDR3 loop is CARAGTGVLGANVLTF. The full variable domain, in which reference TRBV2 and TRBJ2-6 provide the parts outside the CDR3, is EPEVTQTPSHQVTQMGQEVILRCVPISNHLYFYWYRQILGQKVEFLVSFYNNEISEKSEIFDDQFSVERPDGSNFTLKIRSTKLEDSAMYFCARAGTGVLGANVLTFGAGSRLTVL.

This chain links TRBV4-3 with TRBJ2-2; checking the TCRdb D call of TRBD1 is not possible without DNA. The CDR3 length is 16 residues. The germline V gene has CDR1 LGHNA and CDR2 YSLEER. CDR3 amino acids: CASSPRGARNTGELFF.

The chain combines TRBV20-1 with TRBJ1-2; the D call of TRBD1 rests on TCRdb alone, since no DNA is present to check it. Germline-derived CDR1 and CDR2 are DFQATT and SNEGSKA (reference sequence). The CDR3 has 15 residues. The CDR3: CSARDQVQATHGYTF.

This chain links TRBV5-4 with TRBJ2-4. The germline gives CDR1 SGHNT, CDR2 YYREEE (reference sequence). This CDR3 comprises 16 residues. This CDR3 is CASSFFERPHKNIQYF. The entire variable domain, with the rest obtained from reference TRBV5-4 and TRBJ2-4, is as follows: ETGVTQSPTHLIKTRGQQVTLRCSSQSGHNTVSWYQQALGQGPQFIFQYYREEENGRGNFPPRFSGLQFPNYSSELNVNALELDDSALYLCASSFFERPHKNIQYFGAGTRLSVL.

The chain uses TRBV14 and TRBJ1-4; the D call of TRBD1 rests on TCRdb alone, since no DNA is present to check it. This CDR3 region has 15 residues. The germline V gene has CDR1 SGHDN and CDR2 FVKESK. This chain's CDR3 is CASSPGLLRGEKLFF.

This rearrangement joins TRBV18 to TRBJ1-2. Germline values: CDR1 KGHSH, CDR2 LQKENI. The CDR3 sequence is 12 residues long. CDR3 protein: CASSPRAEGYTF. Complete variable domain (other parts from reference TRBV18 and TRBJ1-2): NAGVMQNPRHLVRRRGQEARLRCSPMKGHSHVYWYRQLPEEGLKFMVYLQKENIIDESGMPKERFSAEFPKEGPSILRIQQVVRGDSAAYFCASSPRAEGYTFGSGTRLTVV.

The J gene is TRBJ2-5, the V gene TRBV30; TCRdb lists TRBD1, though no DNA is available to test this call. Germline V lookup: CDR1 GTSNPN, CDR2 SVGIG (reference sequence). The CDR3 covers 13 residues. CDR3 protein: CAWSGVARETQYF.